These 20 T cell receptor beta chains were all obtained from the same sample, sequenced in a study of T cells in localized non-small cell lung cancer. Profiled with immunoSEQ multiplex PCR; TCRdb holds only in-frame clones, not every one. Of around 39,000 clones in the sample, over 75% are singletons; the top ten hold 2.5% to 3%. The sample consisted of peripheral blood, taken before any cancer treatment. These receptor sequences come from a woman aged 35 to 69 with stage I lung adenocarcinoma.

J is TRBJ2-4 and V is TRBV5-4; 7 bases map to TRBD2. V lost 0 bases to trimming and J lost 5 bases; unmatched junction nucleotides: 2. CDR1 and CDR2 from the germline V gene are SGHNT and YYREEE (reference sequence). This CDR3 spans 14 amino acids. CDR3 in amino acids: CASSLDLAENIQYF. DNA of the CDR3: TGTGCCAGCAGCTTGGATCTAGCGGAAAACATTCAGTACTTC.

This chain links TRBV6-5 with TRBJ2-7, with TRBD2 matching over 9 bases. J gave up 7 bases and V 2 bases, and 3 bases lay outside the gene matches. The CDR3 sequence is 13 residues long. Germline V lookup: CDR1 MNHEY, CDR2 SVGAGI. CDR3 DNA sequence: TGTGCCAGCAGTTACGGACTAGCGCGGGAGCAGTACTTC. Protein: CASSYGLAREQYF.

The chain links TRBV5-5 to TRBJ2-1, with 12 bases fitting TRBD2. Germline CDR1 SGHKS, CDR2 YYEKEE (reference sequence). Trimming took 3 bases from V and 8 from J; bases not matched to a gene: 12. This CDR3 has 17 residues. CDR3 region: CASSSRTSGIPIYEQFF. CDR3 coding DNA: TGTGCCAGCAGCTCTCGGACTAGCGGGATTCCTATCTATGAGCAGTTCTTC.

This clone appeared a few times. This chain links TRBV4-1 with TRBJ2-3; 7 positions agree with TRBD2. Germline-derived CDR1 and CDR2 are MGHRA and YSYEKL. The CDR3 covers 13 residues. Trimming cost V 0 bases and J 14 bases; bases outside gene matches: 8. The CDR3 bases are TGCGCCAGCAGCCAAGATAGGAGCGGGATTTGGTATTTT. Translating gives CASSQDRSGIWYF.

This clone has just one count. V gene TRBV7-2 combines with J gene TRBJ1-5; 7 bases match TRBD1. V lost 5 bases and J lost 1; bases outside the gene matches: 8. In germline, CDR1 is SGHTA, CDR2 FQGNSA. This CDR3 contains 16 residues. CDR3 sequence reads: CASSPWTGSSNQPQHF. The CDR3 DNA sequence: TGTGCCAGCAGCCCGTGGACAGGTTCAAGCAATCAGCCCCAGCATTTT.

The V call is TRBV5-1, the J call TRBJ2-2; 7 bases are shared with TRBD2. This CDR3 contains 18 residues. Trimming at V came to 0 bases and at J to 3 bases, leaving 11 bases not matched to a gene. Germline V gene data show CDR1 as SGHRS and CDR2 as YFSETQ. CDR3 DNA sequence: TGCGCCAGCAGCTTGGGTTTTGGAGCGGGAAAACACACCGGGGAGCTGTTTTTT. Its translation: CASSLGFGAGKHTGELFF. Full variable domain (missing parts from reference TRBV5-1 and TRBJ2-2): KAGVTQTPRYLIKTRGQQVTLSCSPISGHRSVSWYQQTPGQGLQFLFEYFSETQRNKGNFPGRFSGRQFSNSRSEMNVSTLELGDSALYLCASSLGFGAGKHTGELFFGEGSRLTVL.

The chain recombines TRBV10-3 with TRBJ2-3; 8 bases align to TRBD2. This CDR3 contains 19 residues. CDR1 and CDR2 from the germline V gene are ENHRY and SYGVKD. Trimming cost V 5 bases and J 2 bases; bases outside gene matches: 18. The CDR3 sequence is CAISSPPGLAEGDTDTQYF. In nucleotides, the CDR3 is TGTGCCATCAGTTCCCCCCCCGGACTAGCCGAGGGTGACACAGATACGCAGTATTTT.

This chain links TRBV29-1 with TRBJ1-1; D remains unclear. The germline V gene has CDR1 SQVTM and CDR2 ANQGSEA. Trimming stripped 1 base from V and 10 bases from J, with 16 bases between. The CDR3 totals 13 residues. CDR3 nucleotide sequence: TGCAGCGTTGAAGGGACGGGAAGTAACCGAGCTTTCTTT. It is translated as CSVEGTGSNRAFF.

This chain uses TRBV18 with TRBJ2-7; D gene uncertain. This CDR3 region has 14 residues. V was clipped by 1 base and J by 0 bases, with 7 bases between them. Germline V gives CDR1 KGHSH, CDR2 LQKENI. Here the CDR3 reads CASSPLGLSYEQYF. CDR3 in DNA: TGTGCCAGCTCACCACTTGGGCTCTCCTACGAGCAGTACTTC.

V is TRBV5-1 and J is TRBJ2-3; either TRBD1 or TRBD2 may supply D (5 bases each). CDR3 size: 16 residues. CDR1 and CDR2 (germline): SGHRS, YFSETQ. Between the trimmed V and J ends, which lost 1 base and 1 base, there was a span of 13 bases. The CDR3 sequence is CASSLSWGTGTDTQYF. DNA of the CDR3: TGCGCCAGCAGCTTGAGTTGGGGGACGGGCACAGATACGCAGTATTTT.

The V gene is TRBV15, the J gene TRBJ2-7, with 8 bases aligning to TRBD2. The V and J ends lost 0 bases and 0 bases, in that order; junction bases with no gene match: 1. CDR3 size: 15 residues. Germline assignment: CDR1 LNHNV and CDR2 YYDKDF (reference sequence). The CDR3 sequence: CATSRDGGDSYEQYF. The CDR3 DNA reads TGTGCCACCAGCAGAGACGGGGGGGACTCCTACGAGCAGTACTTC.

The J gene is TRBJ2-5, the V gene TRBV7-2; 10 nucleotides line up with TRBD2. The CDR3 is made up of 15 amino acids. Germline values: CDR1 SGHTA, CDR2 FQGNSA. Germline trimming cut 0 bases from V and 6 bases from J; bases unmatched to any gene: 4. This CDR3 is CASSLAGLALQTQYF. DNA for the CDR3: TGTGCCAGCAGCTTAGCGGGACTAGCGTTGCAGACCCAGTACTTC.

This chain uses TRBV6-5 with TRBJ1-4; D uncertain. The CDR3 length is 12 residues. The V gene's germline CDR1 is MNHEY and CDR2 SVGAGI. With 6 bases removed from V and 6 bases from J, the gap between germline ends came to 8 bases. CDR3 DNA: TGTGCCAGCAGCCCGGGCCATGAAAAACTGTTTTTT. It specifies CASSPGHEKLFF.

This chain uses TRBV19 with TRBJ2-2; D gene uncertain. There are 14 residues in the CDR3. Per the germline V gene, CDR1 is LNHDA and CDR2 is SQIVND (reference sequence). Between the trimmed V and J ends, which lost 9 bases and 8 bases, there was a span of 19 bases. The CDR3, as DNA: TGTGCCAGCTCCAGAGCCGAAGCGTGGGGGGAGCTGTTTTTT. Translating gives CASSRAEAWGELFF.

This chain links TRBV27 with TRBJ2-3, with 7 bases that match TRBD1. The CDR3 sequence is 16 residues long. With V trimmed by 2 bases and J by 7 bases, 12 bases remained unmatched. The germline CDR1 and CDR2 sequences are MNHEY and SMNVEV (reference sequence). CDR3 nucleotide sequence: TGTGCCAGCAGTTTAGGATTGCCATCAGGGGGTAATACGCAGTATTTT. Amino acids: CASSLGLPSGGNTQYF.

This chain joins TRBV7-6 and TRBJ2-1, with D tentatively TRBD2 (5 bases). Trimming took off 4 bases at V and 8 bases at J, with 18 bases between the two ends. This CDR3 has 15 amino acids. Germline V gene sequence: CDR1 SGHVS, CDR2 FNYEAQ. The CDR3 loop reads CASSSPGKQSHEQFF. CDR3 coding DNA: TGTGCCAGCAGCTCCCCCGGGAAACAGAGCCATGAGCAGTTCTTC.

The chain couples TRBV30 to TRBJ2-5; perhaps TRBD2 as D (6 bases). The CDR3 totals 12 residues. Per the germline V gene, CDR1 is GTSNPN and CDR2 is SVGIG (reference sequence). Trimming stripped 0 bases from V and 5 bases from J, with 7 bases between. As DNA, the CDR3 is TGTGCCTGGAGTGTTCTAGCGGAGACCCAGTACTTC. Translating it yields CAWSVLAETQYF.

This chain connects TRBV7-6 to TRBJ1-1; no firm D call. V lost 5 bases and J lost 5, with 15 bases in between. This CDR3 comprises 14 residues. The V gene's germline CDR1 is SGHVS and CDR2 FNYEAQ. CDR3 region: CASSPYRGRTEAFF. In DNA form, the CDR3 reads TGTGCCAGCAGCCCTTACAGAGGCCGGACTGAAGCTTTCTTT.

The chain has TRBV7-8 and TRBJ2-2; D remains unclear. With 2 bases removed from V and 6 bases from J, the gap between germline ends came to 10 bases. The germline V gene has CDR1 SGHVS and CDR2 FQNEAQ. The CDR3 extends over 14 amino acids. CDR3 bases: TGTGCCAGCAGCTTACGTCTGGCGTCCGGGGAGCTGTTTTTT. Its translation: CASSLRLASGELFF.

The V and J genes are TRBV4-2 and TRBJ2-5, with D hard to call. V dropped 0 bases and J dropped 2 bases, with 10 bases sitting between them. The length of the CDR3 is 15 residues. The germline CDR1 and CDR2 sequences are LGHNA and YNFKEQ. The CDR3 nucleotides read TGTGCCAGCAGCCAAGATCACGGGTTTCAAGAGACCCAGTACTTC. Translating gives CASSQDHGFQETQYF.